The 15 T cell receptor beta chains given below trace back to one sample, sequenced in a study of response to subunit inactivated influenza vaccine. TCRdb fed the RT-PCR reads into MiXCR, producing one record per CDR3 protein. Of a few hundred thousand distinct CDR3 sequences listed, about a fifth are singletons. Specimen: PBMCs from blood, collected approximately 20 months after vaccination. The receptors originated from a man between 50 and 69 years old who received an inactivated influenza vaccine.

In DNA, the CDR3 is TGCAGTGCTACAGGGGCCCTCGGGGGCACAGATACGCAGTATTTT. Protein: CSATGALGGTDTQYF. The chain couples TRBV20-1 to TRBJ2-3; D perhaps matches TRBD1 (6 bases). CDR3 size: 15 residues. Germline CDR1 is DFQATT and CDR2 is SNEGSKA (reference sequence). Trimming removed 4 bases from V and 1 base from J, with 15 bases in between.

This clonotype came up a few times. The J gene is TRBJ2-7, the V gene TRBV10-3, with 8 bases aligning to TRBD2. The germline V gene encodes CDR1 ENHRY and CDR2 SYGVKD. The V and J ends lost 4 bases and 1 base, in that order; junction bases with no gene match: 9. This CDR3 region has 16 residues. CDR3 sequence: CAISGSASGRSYEQYF. In DNA form, the CDR3 reads TGTGCCATCAGTGGTTCGGCTAGCGGGCGATCCTACGAGCAGTACTTC.

A few counts support this clonotype. The chain joins TRBV10-3 to TRBJ2-1, with D hard to call. The V end was cut by 3 bases, the J end by 0 bases, with 15 bases between. This CDR3 contains 17 residues. CDR1 ENHRY and CDR2 SYGVKD come from the germline V gene. DNA of the CDR3: TGTGCCATCAGTGATACCTCGGATCTAAGCTCCTACAATGAGCAGTTCTTC. Its translation is CAISDTSDLSSYNEQFF.

V gene TRBV20-1 combines with J gene TRBJ1-5; tentatively, D is TRBD1 (5 bases). CDR1 is DFQATT, CDR2 SNEGSKA, per germline (reference sequence). The ends were cut back, 5 bases at V and 0 bases at J, with 14 bases in the middle. The CDR3 has 15 amino acids. For the CDR3, the DNA is TGCAGTGCTTTACCCCAGGGTTATAGCAATCAGCCCCAGCATTTT. It is translated as CSALPQGYSNQPQHF.

The CDR3 nucleotides read TGTGCCAGCAGCCAAGACGGGGACAGCTACAATGAGCAGTTCTTC. This translates into CASSQDGDSYNEQFF. This chain uses TRBV3-1 with TRBJ2-1; 7 nucleotides agree with TRBD1. The V gene's germline CDR1 is LGHDT and CDR2 YNNKEL (reference sequence). The ends lost 0 bases at V and 3 bases at J; junction bases unmatched: 2. The CDR3 loop spans 15 amino acids.

J is TRBJ1-2 and V is TRBV4-2; TRBD1 is a possible D gene (6 bases). Germline loops: CDR1 LGHNA, CDR2 YNFKEQ. The CDR3 covers 15 residues. V was trimmed by 2 bases and J by 5 bases, leaving 15 bases between them. In DNA, the CDR3 is TGTGCCAGCAGCCAATGGGGGCTCGCTCTGTATGGCTACACCTTC. This gives the protein CASSQWGLALYGYTF.

J is TRBJ2-7 and V is TRBV5-1; D is perhaps TRBD2 (5 bases). The ends were cut back, 0 bases at V and 3 bases at J, with 19 bases in the middle. Germline CDR1 SGHRS, CDR2 YFSETQ. CDR3 length: 17 amino acids. The CDR3 protein is CASSLAVSQRDYYEQYF. The CDR3 DNA reads as TGCGCCAGCAGCTTGGCGGTGTCCCAGAGAGACTACTACGAGCAGTACTTC.

This clonotype was seen a few times. This chain connects TRBV7-9 to TRBJ1-1; TRBD1 agrees at 7 bases. Germline values: CDR1 SEHNR, CDR2 FQNEAQ (reference sequence). V shed 3 bases, J shed 1 base, and the junction held 5 bases outside the gene matches. This CDR3 has 15 residues. CDR3 region: CASSFTGAPNTEAFF. The DNA for the CDR3 is TGTGCCAGCAGCTTCACAGGGGCCCCGAACACTGAAGCTTTCTTT.

The chain carries TRBV6-2 or TRBV6-3 and TRBJ1-5; D gene ambiguous. V lost 0 bases to trimming and J lost 1 base, with 4 bases between them. Looked up from germline, CDR1 is MNHEY and CDR2 is SVGEGT. The CDR3 consists of 14 residues. CDR3 region: CASSYSSSNQPQHF. The CDR3 DNA reads TGTGCCAGCAGTTACTCGTCCAGCAATCAGCCCCAGCATTTT.

The chain is built from TRBV7-8 and TRBJ1-5; TRBD1 aligns across 9 bases. This CDR3 region has 16 residues. V lost 3 bases and J lost 6; bases outside the gene matches: 9. Germline CDR1 SGHVS, CDR2 FQNEAQ. The CDR3 loop reads CASSLAGTGLGQPQHF. In DNA, the CDR3 is TGTGCCAGCAGCTTGGCCGGGACAGGGCTTGGTCAGCCCCAGCATTTT. Complete variable domain (other parts from reference TRBV7-8 and TRBJ1-5): GAGVSQSPRYKVAKRGQDVALRCDPISGHVSLFWYQQALGQGPEFLTYFQNEAQLDKSGLPSDRFFAERPEGSVSTLKIQRTQQEDSAVYLCASSLAGTGLGQPQHFGDGTRLSIL.

This clonotype turned up a few times. This chain links TRBV3-1 with TRBJ1-6, with unresolved D. Germline V gene sequence: CDR1 LGHDT, CDR2 YNNKEL (reference sequence). The V gene lost 4 bases and the J gene lost 7 bases, with 8 bases spanning the gap. This CDR3 contains 13 residues. The CDR3 DNA is TGTGCCAGCAGCCCCTCGTTGAATTCACCCCTCCACTTT. Protein: CASSPSLNSPLHF.

This sequence joins TRBV20-1 and TRBJ1-2; D not resolved. V lost 1 base, J lost 0 bases, and 6 bases lay in between. The CDR3 runs to 13 residues. Per the germline V gene, CDR1 is DFQATT and CDR2 is SNEGSKA (reference sequence). The CDR3 nucleotides are TGCAGTGCTAGAGTGACAACTAACTATGGCTACACCTTC. Translating gives CSARVTTNYGYTF.

V and J are TRBV3-1 and TRBJ2-7; D may be TRBD2 (6 bases). The CDR3 is 15 amino acids. Germline CDR1 is LGHDT and CDR2 is YNNKEL (reference sequence). V lost 2 bases and J lost 6, with 17 bases in between. The CDR3 sequence is CASSQQTSHPTEQYF. For the CDR3, the DNA is TGTGCCAGCAGCCAACAAACTAGCCATCCTACCGAGCAGTACTTC.

V gene TRBV29-1 combines with J gene TRBJ2-3; 7 bases are a match to TRBD2. The CDR3 spans 13 residues. In germline, CDR1 is SQVTM, CDR2 ANQGSEA. Losses at the gene ends were 6 bases for V and 0 bases for J; bases not matched to a gene: 3. CDR3 in DNA: TGCAGCGTCCGTAGCGGGAGCACAGATACGCAGTATTTT. Protein product: CSVRSGSTDTQYF.

The genes are TRBV13 and TRBJ2-1, with 10 nucleotides matching TRBD2. This CDR3 spans 17 amino acids. Germline assignment: CDR1 PRHDT and CDR2 FYEKMQ (reference sequence). V was pared by 0 bases and J by 2 bases, with 4 bases of the junction left unmatched. CDR3 bases: TGTGCCAGCAGCTTAGGGGCTAGCGGGAGCCCCTACAATGAGCAGTTCTTC. Translating it yields CASSLGASGSPYNEQFF.